These T cell receptor beta chains were read from a single sample in a study of T-cell reconstitution after alpha-beta-depleted transplantation in children. MiXCR was run by TCRdb on the PCR reads, yielding one entry per CDR3 protein. The sample has under 450,000 distinct CDR3 sequences, 15% to 20% seen once. Source: PBMCs, mostly from graft donor cells, taken 360 days after TCRalphabeta/CD19-depleted stem cell transplant. Receptor source: a boy younger than two who had a stem cell transplant for Wiskott-Aldrich syndrome, so the T cells may come from the graft donor. Each CDR3 is given with its conserved first and last residue.

j_gene: TRBJ2-7; v_gene: TRBV6-1; CDR3aa: CASRNKGHARYEQYF
j_gene: TRBJ2-2; v_gene: TRBV24-1; CDR3aa: CATSAKRTGGFPGELFF
j_gene: TRBJ2-1; v_gene: TRBV24-1; CDR3aa: CATSDARDTEQFF
j_gene: TRBJ2-3; v_gene: TRBV29-1; CDR3aa: CSVDGQYF
j_gene: TRBJ2-4; v_gene: TRBV19; CDR3aa: CASSIGEWAKNIQYF
j_gene: TRBJ2-5; v_gene: TRBV20-1; CDR3aa: CSAAARGGGETQYF
j_gene: TRBJ2-7; v_gene: TRBV29-1; CDR3aa: CSVGSGQAYEQYF
j_gene: TRBJ2-7; v_gene: TRBV2; CDR3aa: CASSVPPSGYEQYF
j_gene: TRBJ2-1; v_gene: TRBV15; CDR3aa: CATSGTLGGSYNEQFF
j_gene: TRBJ2-1; v_gene: TRBV5-1; CDR3aa: CASSLGGWQFF
j_gene: TRBJ2-1; v_gene: TRBV20-1; CDR3aa: CSARGRTSDNEQFF
j_gene: TRBJ1-6; v_gene: TRBV10-2; CDR3aa: CASSDGAEAYNSPLHF
j_gene: TRBJ2-2; v_gene: TRBV4-1; CDR3aa: CASSLKWDTGELFF
j_gene: TRBJ2-5; v_gene: TRBV11-2; CDR3aa: CASSFSVGQGRETQYF
j_gene: TRBJ2-6; v_gene: TRBV5-1; CDR3aa: CASSLAQVFYSGANVLTF
j_gene: TRBJ2-1; v_gene: TRBV2; CDR3aa: CASRRTGGNNEQFF
j_gene: TRBJ2-1; v_gene: TRBV29-1; CDR3aa: CSVLGQGWGSGVF